Below, one T cell receptor beta chain is given with its context. No antigen is known for it. Base qualities are not provided; no much larger clone lies one nucleotide away. The CDR3 contains 15 residues, cysteine and phenylalanine counted. The sequence is cut down to CDR3 DNA, 45 bases in frame from base 1. CDR1 and CDR2 are drawn from the germline V gene: SNHLY, FYNNEI. Between the V and J ends, shortened by 3 bases and 0 bases respectively, the junction contains 12 bases. The entire isolated RNA was reverse transcribed using the High Capacity cDNA Reverse Transcription Kit, and thus expressed TCRB transcripts were sequenced. Naive, central memory and regulatory T cell samples underwent deep immunoSEQ sequencing, averaging approximately 3.5 million total reads per sample. Sorted cells were lysed in RLT buffer and RNA was extracted with DNase-treated RNeasy Micro or Mini kits, depending on cell number. Each cell subset was processed on its own to prevent cross-contamination, while patient and healthy donor samples were processed together. TCRB sequences were amplified from cDNA with the immunoSEQ multiplex PCR, producing 87-bp fragments spanning the CDR3 region. Sequencing of the amplicons was performed on the Illumina HiSeq platform. Turning to the authors' computational methods: Synthetic template baselines were used to correct PCR bias computationally, reads within Hamming distance 2 were collapsed, and singletons that could not be merged were discarded. Reads were aligned against IMGT to assign V, D and J genes, CDR3 length and insertions or deletions at six rearrangement sites. Within each subset, clonotype counts were normalized to sorted cell number, after which true diversity and Gini coefficients were computed with the tcR R package. The overlap coefficient, calculated on TCRB nucleotide sequences, was used to measure repertoire sharing. Out-of-frame TCRB sequences from naive cells were analyzed as a proxy for the pre-selection repertoire. TCRdb re-hosts the immuneACCESS table, in-frame sequences only. Its copies lack some clones; in the studies checked, an unresolved V gene accounts for under half of them, and the cause for the rest is not known. V, J and clone size derive from that table, while D and trimming were established from the DNA sequence. The sample data list 850,000 to 900,000 clones, and 17% of these were observed just once. Together, the top ten hold 0.023% of the sample.

The data originate from a study of beta chain features in type 1 diabetes listed by TCRdb under 2018. Regarding the complete study: Mean age, gender distribution, total cell number and subset yield did not differ between patients and healthy donors. A total of around 110,000,000 sorted cells were examined across all samples, and a strong correlation was observed between cell number per subset and RNA yield. The study compared TCRB repertoires of sorted circulating CD4+ T cell subsets between recently diagnosed type 1 diabetes patients and matched healthy donors. Regulatory and stem cell-like memory subsets were isolated from only 8 patients and roughly eight healthy donors, whereas naive and central memory subsets came from all 28 donors. Findings and caveats that apply to the study as a whole: Fewer insertions and more nucleotide deletions at VDJ recombination sites were observed in patients with type 1 diabetes, implying thymic rearrangement abnormalities. A moderate but significant shortening of TCRB CDR3 length was observed in type 1 diabetes patients in all four CD4+ subsets. Shorter templates might have been favored by PCR, but patient and control samples were amplified and corrected together, so both groups would have been affected equally by any skew. Naive, central memory and regulatory TCRB repertoires appeared more similar among patients than among healthy donors. Because the HLA sub-analyses included only small numbers of individuals, any influence of HLA type on TCRB rearrangement was left unresolved. Because cDNA rather than genomic DNA was sequenced, highly expressing activated cells could have been over-represented, although no difference in activation and CD3 levels was found between groups.

Each donor gave one peripheral blood draw, roughly 0.12 L on average, collected into heparinised tubes. A BD FACSAria II was used to sort naive, central memory, regulatory and stem cell-like memory CD4+ T cells with a panel that included CD45RO, CCR7, CD25, CD127, CD95 and CD27. All sorted populations exceeded 95% purity. Right away, PBMCs were isolated by Lymphoprep density gradient centrifugation and were stained directly, with no culture step. Samples were stained and sorted in pairs, with one healthy donor and one patient per experiment, so that batch effects were minimized. The material sequenced was naive CD4+ T cells from blood. The intended sense of this specimen's cell subset or site label: true naive CD4+ T cells. The receptor was derived from a woman aged 18-35 years in good health. Rearrangement joined TRBV2 to TRBJ2-7; the D gene assignment is ambiguous. This receptor carries the CDR3 CASSESYTSSYEQYF. The DNA sequence is given as TGTGCCAGCAGTGAGTCCTATACAAGCTCCTACGAGCAGTACTTC.